The 19 T cell receptor beta chains in this list originate from one sample, sequenced in a study of blood T cell repertoires in COVID-19. Measured with immunoSEQ multiplex PCR; TCRdb has only the in-frame clones, and not every one. The data show some 70,000 clones, with roughly 84% seen just once and around 2.8% held by the top ten. Sequencing was performed on peripheral blood. The receptors shown here come from a man aged 65-85 years with active or convalescent COVID-19.

The genes are TRBV4-1 and TRBJ2-3, with TRBD1 identical over 12 bases. V gave up 0 bases and J gave up 6 bases; unmatched junction bases: 7. The CDR3 loop spans 17 amino acids. The V gene's germline CDR1 is MGHRA and CDR2 YSYEKL. Here the CDR3 reads CASSQDGDRGPWDTQYF. CDR3 DNA sequence: TGCGCCAGCAGCCAAGATGGGGACAGGGGGCCGTGGGATACGCAGTATTTT.

This chain uses TRBV4-2 with TRBJ1-1, with TRBD1 identical over 7 bases. Trimming took 4 bases from V and 1 from J; bases not matched to a gene: 9. The CDR3 covers 16 residues. CDR1 LGHNA and CDR2 YNFKEQ come from the germline V gene. The CDR3 region is CASSPGGAGGNTEAFF. The CDR3 nucleotides are TGTGCCAGCAGCCCGGGGGGGGCAGGGGGGAACACTGAAGCTTTCTTT.

The chain combines TRBV3-1 (or the pseudogene TRBV3-2) with TRBJ2-3; a weak D match, TRBD2 (7 bases). This CDR3 spans 15 amino acids. CDR1 is LGHDT, CDR2 YNNKEL, per germline (reference sequence). Trimming removed 3 bases at V and 8 bases at J, with 18 bases between. The CDR3 loop reads CASSQGGRRGGTQYF. The CDR3 bases are TGTGCCAGCAGCCAGGGGGGGCGCCGAGGAGGTACGCAGTATTTT.

This clone was recorded once. The chain uses TRBV5-1 and TRBJ2-7; perhaps TRBD2 as D (5 bases). V was pared by 4 bases and J by 3 bases, with 14 bases between. The CDR3 spans 14 residues. Germline lookup yields CDR1 SGHRS and CDR2 YFSETQ. Here the CDR3 reads CASSPSTGIYEQYF. The DNA for the CDR3 is TGCGCCAGCAGCCCTAGCACGGGGATCTACGAGCAGTACTTC. The full variable domain, in which reference TRBV5-1 and TRBJ2-7 provide the parts outside the CDR3, is KAGVTQTPRYLIKTRGQQVTLSCSPISGHRSVSWYQQTPGQGLQFLFEYFSETQRNKGNFPGRFSGRQFSNSRSEMNVSTLELGDSALYLCASSPSTGIYEQYFGPGTRLTVT.

The chain recombines TRBV7-9 with TRBJ2-2; the match to TRBD1 covers 7 bases. V lost 3 bases and J lost 0; bases outside the gene matches: 4. In germline, CDR1 is SEHNR, CDR2 FQNEAQ (reference sequence). The length of the CDR3 is 16 residues. This chain's CDR3 is CASSLTGPTNTGELFF. DNA of the CDR3: TGTGCCAGCAGCTTGACAGGGCCCACGAACACCGGGGAGCTGTTTTTT.

A single count supports this clone. The rearrangement links TRBV30 to TRBJ1-6; possible D gene TRBD1, 5 bases. The CDR3 extends over 14 amino acids. Germline-derived CDR1 and CDR2 are GTSNPN and SVGIG (reference sequence). Trimming shortened V by 0 bases and J by 10 bases, and 13 bases separated the two germline ends. Here the CDR3 DNA reads TGTGCCTGGAGTGTCAATACAGGCAGGTCACCCCTCCACTTT. Encoded protein: CAWSVNTGRSPLHF.

This chain uses TRBV10-1 with TRBJ2-7; no firm D call. CDR1 and CDR2 from the germline V gene are WNHNN and SYGVQD (reference sequence). V lost 8 bases and J lost 2, with 19 bases in between. The CDR3 sequence is 15 residues long. CDR3 protein: CASVPLDTNTYEQYF. CDR3 sequence (DNA): TGCGCCAGCGTACCCCTCGACACAAATACCTACGAGCAGTACTTC.

Concerning this clone: This CDR3 is also generated by other DNA sequences in the sample. The V and J genes are TRBV18 and TRBJ1-5, with D maybe TRBD1 (5 bases). The V end lost 3 bases, the J end lost 5 bases, and 11 bases lay between the germline ends. Per germline, CDR1 KGHSH and CDR2 LQKENI. The CDR3 extends over 14 amino acids. CDR3 loop: CASSPGGGDQPQHF. The DNA of the CDR3 is TGTGCCAGCTCACCGGGCGGAGGGGATCAGCCCCAGCATTTT.

This chain joins TRBV19 and TRBJ1-1; TRBD1 matches at 11 bases. V gave up 5 bases and J gave up 3 bases; unmatched junction bases: 2. Germline V gene lookup returns CDR1 LNHDA and CDR2 SQIVND (reference sequence). CDR3 length equals 14 residues. The CDR3 DNA reads TGTGCCAGTAGTCAGGACAGGGGGCACACTGAAGCTTTCTTT. This sequence encodes CASSQDRGHTEAFF.

The gene calls are TRBV30 and TRBJ2-2; D remains ambiguous. Germline CDR1 and CDR2: GTSNPN and SVGIG (reference sequence). Trimming took 2 bases from V and 1 from J, leaving 5 bases between them. CDR3 length equals 13 residues. The CDR3 here is CAWSLMNTGELFF. For the CDR3, the DNA is TGTGCCTGGAGTCTAATGAACACCGGGGAGCTGTTTTTT. Looking up the rest from reference TRBV30 and TRBJ2-2 gives the full variable domain: SQTIHQWPATLVQPVGSPLSLECTVEGTSNPNLYWYRQAAGRGLQLLFYSVGIGQISSEVPQNLSASRPQDRQFILSSKKLLLSDSGFYLCAWSLMNTGELFFGEGSRLTVL.

The chain has TRBV5-4 and TRBJ1-3, with TRBD1 identical over 7 bases. CDR1 is SGHNT, CDR2 YYREEE, per germline (reference sequence). This CDR3 is 14 amino acids long. With V trimmed by 0 bases and J by 7 bases, 4 bases remained unmatched. CDR3 bases: TGTGCCAGCAGCTTGGAGGCCAGGGGGAACACCATATATTTT. Translated, it gives CASSLEARGNTIYF.

The chain is built from TRBV14 and TRBJ2-1; possible D gene TRBD2, 6 bases. This CDR3 spans 14 amino acids. V dropped 4 bases and J dropped 3 bases, with 10 bases sitting between them. Germline V gene sequence: CDR1 SGHDN, CDR2 FVKESK. CDR3 protein: CASSRRLVYNEQFF. The CDR3 nucleotides read TGTGCCAGCAGCCGCCGACTAGTCTACAATGAGCAGTTCTTC.

The chain couples TRBV6-1 to TRBJ2-3; D is perhaps TRBD1 (6 bases). Germline V gives CDR1 MNHNS, CDR2 SASEGT. CDR3 length equals 16 residues. With 2 bases removed from V and 0 bases from J, the gap between germline ends came to 12 bases. Written as DNA, the CDR3 is TGTGCCAGCAGTGAATTTAGTACAGGGAGCACAGATACGCAGTATTTT. It specifies CASSEFSTGSTDTQYF.

The chain employs TRBV2 and TRBJ1-1, with a weak D call TRBD1 (5 bases). Trimming removed 6 bases at V and 0 bases at J, with 11 bases between. The CDR3 length is 14 residues. Germline loops: CDR1 SNHLY, CDR2 FYNNEI. The CDR3: CASSLTVMNTEAFF. The CDR3 bases are TGTGCCAGCAGCCTGACAGTGATGAACACTGAAGCTTTCTTT. The full variable domain, in which reference TRBV2 and TRBJ1-1 provide the parts outside the CDR3, is EPEVTQTPSHQVTQMGQEVILRCVPISNHLYFYWYRQILGQKVEFLVSFYNNEISEKSEIFDDQFSVERPDGSNFTLKIRSTKLEDSAMYFCASSLTVMNTEAFFGQGTRLTVV.

This chain connects TRBV7-9 to TRBJ2-3; 8 bases fit TRBD2. CDR1 SEHNR and CDR2 FQNEAQ come from the germline V gene (reference sequence). This CDR3 region has 15 residues. J lost 2 bases, V lost 5 bases, and 6 bases had no gene match. The CDR3 spells CASSPGLGLTDTQYF. CDR3 nucleotide sequence: TGTGCCAGCAGCCCGGGACTAGGCCTCACAGATACGCAGTATTTT. The complete variable domain, with remaining parts taken from reference TRBV7-9 and TRBJ2-3, reads DTGVSQNPRHKITKRGQNVTFRCDPISEHNRLYWYRQTLGQGPEFLTYFQNEAQLEKSRLLSDRFSAERPKGSFSTLEIQRTEQGDSAMYLCASSPGLGLTDTQYFGPGTRLTVL.

This sequence joins TRBV11-2 and TRBJ2-7; perhaps TRBD2 as D (6 bases). In germline, CDR1 is SGHAT, CDR2 FQNNGV. CDR3 length equals 15 residues. V dropped 3 bases and J dropped 6 bases, with 18 bases sitting between them. Here the CDR3 reads CASSFSSGGDLEQYF. The CDR3 DNA sequence: TGTGCCAGCAGCTTTAGCTCCGGGGGAGACCTCGAGCAGTACTTC. The entire variable domain, with the rest obtained from reference TRBV11-2 and TRBJ2-7, is as follows: EAGVAQSPRYKIIEKRQSVAFWCNPISGHATLYWYQQILGQGPKLLIQFQNNGVVDDSQLPKDRFSAERLKGVDSTLKIQPAKLEDSAVYLCASSFSSGGDLEQYFGPGTRLTVT.

The genes are TRBV30 and TRBJ1-1; D is possibly TRBD1 (5 bases). V was trimmed by 3 bases and J by 2 bases, leaving 10 bases between them. The CDR3 covers 13 residues. CDR1 is GTSNPN, CDR2 SVGIG, per germline (reference sequence). The CDR3 is CAWRADTNTEAFF. In DNA, the CDR3 is TGTGCCTGGAGGGCGGACACCAACACTGAAGCTTTCTTT.

This clone was found a few times. The chain has TRBV9 and TRBJ2-1; D unclear. The CDR3 is 15 residues long. Between the trimmed V and J ends, which lost 0 bases and 4 bases, there was a span of 11 bases. From germline, CDR1 is SGDLS and CDR2 YYNGEE. CDR3 sequence (DNA): TGTGCCAGCAGCGTAGCTGGAGCAGCTTACAATGAGCAGTTCTTC. This sequence encodes CASSVAGAAYNEQFF.

The chain uses TRBV9 and TRBJ2-1; perhaps TRBD1 as D (5 bases). The V end was cut by 2 bases, the J end by 10 bases, with 10 bases between. This CDR3 spans 12 amino acids. Looked up from germline, CDR1 is SGDLS and CDR2 is YYNGEE. In nucleotides, the CDR3 is TGTGCCAGCAGCGTTAGTAAGGGGGAGCAGTTCTTC. It yields the protein CASSVSKGEQFF.